The 24 T cell receptor beta chains listed next were all sequenced from one sample in a study of cytomegalovirus exposure and HLA in healthy donors. The method was immunoSEQ multiplex PCR; TCRdb's version includes in-frame clones alone and lacks a portion of them. The profile shows fewer than 100,000 clones, approximately 90% of them singletons. The sequenced sample consisted of PBMCs. The receptors originated from a man aged 30 to 39 in good health and CMV-seronegative.

The chain couples TRBV19 to TRBJ1-2; 11 bases map to TRBD1. The CDR3 is made up of 14 amino acids. Germline CDR1 and CDR2: LNHDA and SQIVND (reference sequence). The J segment lost 4 bases and the V segment lost 6 bases, leaving 4 bases of the junction unmatched. The CDR3 protein is CASSGQGAGYGYTF. Written as DNA, the CDR3 is TGTGCCAGTAGCGGACAGGGGGCTGGCTATGGCTACACCTTC.

This chain uses TRBV6-1 with TRBJ2-7, with D possibly TRBD2 on 5 matching bases. The CDR3 is 14 amino acids. The germline gives CDR1 MNHNS, CDR2 SASEGT. Trimming took 8 bases from V and 1 from J, leaving 15 bases between them. The CDR3 sequence: CASSGLGGSYEQYF. The CDR3, as DNA: TGTGCCAGCTCTGGACTGGGCGGTTCCTACGAGCAGTACTTC.

The sample holds one count of this clone. The chain is built from TRBV19 and TRBJ2-7; tentatively, D is TRBD2 (7 bases). Trimming left V 10 bases short and J 4 bases short, with 20 bases between. Germline CDR1 and CDR2: LNHDA and SQIVND (reference sequence). There are 14 residues in the CDR3. This CDR3 reads CATSPTGGKYEQYF. The CDR3 nucleotides are TGTGCCACCTCACCTACGGGGGGCAAATACGAGCAGTACTTC.

This clone was detected once. V and J are TRBV18 and TRBJ2-2, with 11 positions matching TRBD1. Germline V gene lookup returns CDR1 KGHSH and CDR2 LQKENI. The CDR3 consists of 16 residues. With 4 bases clipped from V and 0 bases from J, the junction kept 1 base outside the gene matches. CDR3 region: CASSRDRGANTGELFF. DNA of the CDR3: TGTGCCAGCTCACGGGACAGGGGGGCGAACACCGGGGAGCTGTTTTTT.

The CDR3 sequence is CASSRVPHHTGQGGPETQYF. CDR3 DNA: TGCGCCAGCAGCCGCGTCCCCCACCATACGGGACAGGGCGGTCCGGAGACCCAGTACTTC. This sequence joins TRBV4-1 and TRBJ2-5, with 9 bases aligning to TRBD1. Germline trimming cut 4 bases from V and 5 bases from J; bases unmatched to any gene: 23. The CDR3 is made up of 20 amino acids. Germline CDR1 reads MGHRA; CDR2 reads YSYEKL.

The chain employs TRBV7-2 and TRBJ2-5; 8 bases map to TRBD1. The CDR3 totals 14 residues. The V and J ends lost 5 bases and 5 bases, in that order; junction bases with no gene match: 7. Germline V gene data show CDR1 as SGHTA and CDR2 as FQGNSA. The CDR3 is CASSRTGNRETQYF. In DNA form, the CDR3 reads TGTGCCAGCAGCCGGACAGGGAATCGGGAGACCCAGTACTTC. Full variable domain (outside the CDR3, taken from reference TRBV7-2 and TRBJ2-5): GAGVSQSPSNKVTEKGKDVELRCDPISGHTALYWYRQSLGQGLEFLIYFQGNSAPDKSGLPSDRFSAERTGGSVSTLTIQRTQQEDSAVYLCASSRTGNRETQYFGPGTRLLVL.

The chain links TRBV14 to TRBJ2-7; maybe TRBD1 (5 bases). The CDR3 length is 14 residues. Germline V CDR1 and CDR2: SGHDN, FVKESK. The V and J ends lost 4 bases and 6 bases respectively, with 16 bases between them. The CDR3 DNA reads as TGTGCCAGCAGCCTGGTGGGGCTCTCGGGCGAGCAGTACTTC. This gives the protein CASSLVGLSGEQYF.

This chain connects TRBV7-6 to TRBJ1-1; 9 nucleotides match TRBD1. CDR1 SGHVS and CDR2 FNYEAQ come from the germline V gene. The CDR3 has 16 residues. J lost 0 bases, V lost 5 bases, and 7 bases had no gene match. The CDR3, as DNA: TGTGCCAGCAGCCCGGGACAGGGCTACATGAACACTGAAGCTTTCTTT. Its translation: CASSPGQGYMNTEAFF.

CDR3 region: CASSQTGLSEAFF. The CDR3 DNA sequence: TGCGCCAGCAGCCAAACAGGTCTTTCTGAAGCTTTCTTT. The rearrangement links TRBV4-1 to TRBJ1-1, with D possibly matching TRBD1 (5 bases). Germline CDR1 and CDR2: MGHRA and YSYEKL. Trimming left V 2 bases short and J 6 bases short, with 10 bases between. The CDR3 totals 13 residues.

This clone was seen only once. The chain has TRBV5-6 and TRBJ2-3; no firm D call. V was shortened by 0 bases and J by 2 bases, with 10 bases between the two germline ends. This CDR3 is 15 amino acids long. Germline V lookup: CDR1 SGHDT, CDR2 YYEEEE. Written as DNA, the CDR3 is TGTGCCAGCAGCTTGGGGCAGGCGACCACAGATACGCAGTATTTT. Protein: CASSLGQATTDTQYF.

The chain has TRBV6-4 and TRBJ1-2, with 9 bases that match TRBD1. The CDR3 sequence is 16 residues long. The trim removed 5 bases at V and 2 bases at J, leaving 9 bases unmatched. CDR1 and CDR2 from the germline V gene are MRHNA and SNTAGT. The CDR3 here is CASSPTGTGTNYGYTF. Written as DNA, the CDR3 is TGTGCCAGCAGTCCTACCGGGACAGGGACCAACTATGGCTACACCTTC.

This chain links TRBV6-5 with TRBJ1-1; perhaps TRBD1 as D (5 bases). Germline CDR1 is MNHEY and CDR2 is SVGAGI. The CDR3 spans 13 residues. With 6 bases removed from V and 4 bases from J, the gap between germline ends came to 12 bases. CDR3 sequence: CASSIGGSTEAFF. The CDR3 DNA sequence: TGTGCCAGCAGCATCGGGGGAAGCACTGAAGCTTTCTTT.

The J gene is TRBJ1-1, the V gene TRBV14; a possible D gene is TRBD1 (5 bases). Germline V gene lookup returns CDR1 SGHDN and CDR2 FVKESK. V shed 4 bases and J shed 0 bases, with 9 bases lying between them. The CDR3 is made up of 14 amino acids. CDR3 protein: CASSLRRVNTEAFF. The CDR3, as DNA: TGTGCCAGCAGCCTTCGCAGGGTGAACACTGAAGCTTTCTTT.

V usage is TRBV15 and J usage is TRBJ1-4; D unclear. CDR3 length equals 14 residues. Trimming left V 3 bases short and J 9 bases short, with 14 bases between. CDR1 is LNHNV, CDR2 YYDKDF, per germline (reference sequence). The CDR3 loop is CATSREDLTKKLFF. CDR3 DNA: TGTGCCACCAGCAGGGAGGACCTTACCAAAAAACTGTTTTTT.

This clone was seen once. V usage is TRBV11-2 and J usage is TRBJ2-7, with 14 bases identical to TRBD2. This CDR3 contains 18 residues. The V gene's germline CDR1 is SGHAT and CDR2 FQNNGV. The V gene end was trimmed by 2 bases and the J gene end by 0 bases; junction bases not matched to a gene: 6. The DNA for the CDR3 is TGTGCCAGCAGCTTATCCCGAGGGACTAGCGGGAGCTCCTACGAGCAGTACTTC. Its translation: CASSLSRGTSGSSYEQYF.

Remarks on this clone: The same CDR3 can be traced to other DNA sequences in this sample. This chain joins TRBV29-1 and TRBJ2-3; 8 bases line up with TRBD2. The CDR3 contains 14 residues. CDR1 SQVTM and CDR2 ANQGSEA come from the germline V gene. J was trimmed by 0 bases and V by 6 bases; bases with no gene match: 5. CDR3 sequence: CSVVSGGSTDTQYF. DNA of the CDR3: TGCAGCGTCGTAAGCGGGGGAAGCACAGATACGCAGTATTTT.

The genes are TRBV5-1 and TRBJ1-3, with no clear D. The CDR3 totals 15 residues. V was trimmed by 4 bases and J by 7 bases, leaving 18 bases between them. Looked up from germline, CDR1 is SGHRS and CDR2 is YFSETQ. Here the CDR3 reads CASSPGGELGNTIYF. The CDR3, as DNA: TGCGCCAGCAGCCCAGGCGGGGAACTGGGGAACACCATATATTTT.

The CDR3 sequence: CSVYTGGGNEQFF. The CDR3 DNA follows: TGCAGCGTTTACACAGGGGGTGGAAATGAGCAGTTCTTC. The rearrangement uses TRBV29-1 and TRBJ2-1, with 8 bases identical to TRBD1. This CDR3 has 13 residues. Trimming took 5 bases from V and 7 from J; bases not matched to a gene: 7. CDR1 and CDR2 from the germline V gene are SQVTM and ANQGSEA.

The chain links TRBV5-1 to TRBJ1-6; D may be TRBD1 (5 bases). V lost 4 bases and J lost 6, with 20 bases in between. Germline V gene lookup returns CDR1 SGHRS and CDR2 YFSETQ. The CDR3 runs 17 residues. The CDR3 DNA follows: TGCGCCAGCAGCCCCCTGGGGCGGGGGGTCAGTAATTCACCCCTCCACTTT. This gives the protein CASSPLGRGVSNSPLHF.

V is TRBV21-1 and J is TRBJ1-4; TRBD1, the D gene given by the table, was not confirmed from the DNA. TRBV21-1 is noted as a pseudogene. This CDR3 comprises 17 residues. The DNA for the CDR3 is TGTGCCAGCAGCGCCGGACAGGGCGGGGTATTTAGTGAAAAACTGTTTTTT. As protein: CASSAGQGGVFSEKLFF.

The chain has TRBV5-1 and TRBJ1-1; 9 bases fit TRBD1. Germline V gene data show CDR1 as SGHRS and CDR2 as YFSETQ. V dropped 7 bases and J dropped 1; count of bases not matched to a gene: 5. CDR3 length equals 14 residues. The CDR3 region has the DNA TGCGCCAGCCAACAGGGGGCAGGGAACACTGAAGCTTTCTTT. Its translation: CASQQGAGNTEAFF.

V is TRBV7-2 and J is TRBJ2-5; 12 nucleotides line up with TRBD1. J lost 4 bases, V lost 5 bases, and 5 bases had no gene match. Germline CDR1 reads SGHTA; CDR2 reads FQGNSA. The CDR3 has 15 residues. CDR3 sequence reads: CASSPRDRGRETQYF. The CDR3 coding sequence is TGTGCCAGCAGCCCCCGGGACAGGGGGCGAGAGACCCAGTACTTC.

The chain employs TRBV29-1 and TRBJ2-1; TRBD1 is a possible D gene (6 bases). The germline V gene has CDR1 SQVTM and CDR2 ANQGSEA. This CDR3 region has 13 residues. With 6 bases removed from V and 3 bases from J, the gap between germline ends came to 12 bases. The CDR3 here is CSVGSDSYNEQFF. CDR3 DNA: TGCAGCGTGGGTTCGGACAGCTACAATGAGCAGTTCTTC.

The rearrangement uses TRBV5-1 and TRBJ2-1; D is perhaps TRBD2 (5 bases). The germline V and J ends were trimmed by 0 bases and 0 bases, with 10 bases remaining between them. Germline CDR1 reads SGHRS; CDR2 reads YFSETQ. The CDR3 runs 16 residues. The CDR3 coding sequence is TGCGCCAGCAGCTTGGATAGTGCGGGCTCCTACAATGAGCAGTTCTTC. It codes for CASSLDSAGSYNEQFF. Filled out from reference TRBV5-1 and TRBJ2-1, the complete variable domain reads KAGVTQTPRYLIKTRGQQVTLSCSPISGHRSVSWYQQTPGQGLQFLFEYFSETQRNKGNFPGRFSGRQFSNSRSEMNVSTLELGDSALYLCASSLDSAGSYNEQFFGPGTRLTVL.